The clone carrying this T cell receptor (beta chain) has just a few counts. Via MiXCR, TCRdb re-called the 5' RACE reads, giving one row per CDR3 protein. The sample has 250,000 or so distinct CDR3 sequences; 6.9% are singletons. The V end was cut by 4 bases, the J end by 6 bases, with 19 bases between. Germline assignment: CDR1 LGHDT and CDR2 YNNKEL (reference sequence). CDR3 length: 16 amino acids. This sample is drawn from a study of T cells after yellow fever vaccination. This rearrangement joins TRBV3-1 to TRBJ2-1; D may match TRBD1 or TRBD2 (5 bases each). Sequenced here: CD4+ T cells sorted from PBMCs, sampled 15 days after the yellow fever booster vaccination. This clonotype was sampled from a man younger than 40 who received the YFV17D yellow fever vaccine. The CDR3 DNA sequence: TGTGCCAGCAGCCGAACGAGGGGTAGAATAGCCAATGAGCAGTTCTTC. Protein: CASSRTRGRIANEQFF.